These 6 T cell receptor beta chains came from one sample sequenced in a study of T cell responses to AZD1222 COVID-19 vaccine. Assay: immunoSEQ multiplex PCR; the TCRdb copy retains only in-frame clones and omits some. The sample shows 75,000 to 100,000 clones, roughly nine tenths of them seen only once. The sequencing used peripheral blood, collected on day 0 of AZD1222 vaccination. These receptors all stem from an adult in good health.

The chain employs TRBV28 and TRBJ2-2; 7 nucleotides line up with TRBD1. This CDR3 spans 17 amino acids. With V trimmed by 8 bases and J by 5 bases, 17 bases remained unmatched. Germline lookup yields CDR1 MDHEN and CDR2 SYDVKM. This CDR3 is CASFMGPGQTITGELFF. CDR3 nucleotides: TGTGCCAGCTTTATGGGTCCGGGACAGACAATAACCGGGGAGCTGTTTTTT.

This chain links TRBV10-3 with TRBJ1-6, with D perhaps TRBD1 (6 bases). Germline-derived CDR1 and CDR2 are ENHRY and SYGVKD. This CDR3 comprises 13 residues. V was cut by 7 bases and J by 6 bases, with 10 bases left in between. The CDR3 DNA sequence: TGTGCCATCACAGGGGAGGGTAATTCACCCCTCCACTTT. This translates into CAITGEGNSPLHF.

The chain employs TRBV5-8 and TRBJ2-6; D is unresolved. Trimming left V 4 bases short and J 1 base short, with 3 bases between. CDR1 is SGHTS, CDR2 YDEGEE, per germline. The CDR3 runs to 13 residues. The CDR3 spells CASSLSGANVLTF. The CDR3 nucleotides are TGTGCCAGCAGCCTATCTGGGGCCAACGTCCTGACTTTC. The whole variable domain, filled in from reference TRBV5-8 and TRBJ2-6, reads EAGVTQSPTHLIKTRGQQATLRCSPISGHTSVYWYQQALGLGLQFLLWYDEGEERNRGNFPPRFSGRQFPNYSSELNVNALELEDSALYLCASSLSGANVLTFGAGSRLTVL.

The V and J genes are TRBV19 and TRBJ1-2; possibly TRBD1 for D (6 bases). V lost 1 base, J lost 2 bases, and 20 bases lay in between. CDR3 length equals 18 residues. Germline V lookup: CDR1 LNHDA, CDR2 SQIVND (reference sequence). CDR3 in DNA: TGTGCCAGTAGTATAGGGCCACCGGGACACCCCTTAAACTATGGCTACACCTTC. It translates to CASSIGPPGHPLNYGYTF.

This chain joins TRBV28 and TRBJ1-3; D is possibly TRBD1 (5 bases). CDR1 is MDHEN and CDR2 is SYDVKM in the germline V gene. V was shortened by 6 bases and J by 6 bases, with 12 bases between the two germline ends. This CDR3 is 13 amino acids long. The CDR3 region is CASRWGNENTIYF. The DNA of the CDR3 is TGTGCCAGCAGATGGGGGAATGAAAACACCATATATTTT.

The chain recombines TRBV27 with TRBJ2-3; the D gene is possibly TRBD1 (6 bases). Trimming pared 6 bases from V and 15 bases from J, leaving 25 bases between. The CDR3 has 14 amino acids. Germline V gene data show CDR1 as MNHEY and CDR2 as SMNVEV (reference sequence). CDR3: CASRPSPQGRYGYF. The DNA for the CDR3 is TGTGCCAGCAGACCTTCCCCACAGGGAAGGTATGGATATTTT.